This T cell receptor beta chain originates from a study of Graves' ophthalmopathy and Graves' hyperthyroidism (dated by TCRdb to 2016 to 2019). About the study as a whole: Peripheral blood was collected before any treatment was given, at the time of initial diagnosis. To tell Graves' ophthalmopathy apart from Graves' hyperthyroidism, and to predict which patients would progress to ophthalmopathy, the study relied on TCR beta repertoire signatures. In total, 135 blood samples were TCR-sequenced: 40 to 45 ophthalmopathy, some 72 hyperthyroidism and about 17 hyperthyroidism-to-ophthalmopathy patients. To explore V-J signatures distinguishing ophthalmopathy from hyperthyroidism, a discovery set of about 99 patients (roughly 45 ophthalmopathy, 55 to 60 stable hyperthyroidism) was enrolled. For independent validation, a separate cohort was made up of 18 hyperthyroidism patients plus 17 patients who later progressed from hyperthyroidism to ophthalmopathy. In five or six hyperthyroidism patients, the T-cell repertoire of thyroid tissue was compared with the T-cell repertoire of blood. After sampling, hyperthyroidism patients received methimazole starting at 30 mg daily, and ophthalmopathy patients received high-dose intravenous methylprednisolone. The roughly 100 discovery patients were randomly split 7:3 into training and test sets. General study outcomes and caveats: In validation, the model predicted ophthalmopathy progression with more than 70% sensitivity and about 77% specificity; around twelve predicted patients were CT-confirmed with GO in a median of around 6 months. Most expanded thyroid clonotypes with frequency above 0.001 were also detected in blood, suggesting blood repertoires may reflect the thyroid immune response. No statistical method was used to predetermine the sample size, and group allocation was not hidden from the investigators. The 13-signature model separated ophthalmopathy from stable hyperthyroidism with around 90% sensitivity and around 81% specificity in cross-validation, and 80%/75% in the test set.

TCR beta CDR3 regions were amplified from RNA transcripts for repertoire sequencing. The first round of RT-PCR was done with HTBI primers and the Qiagen OneStep RT-PCR kit, and was followed by a second round of multiplex PCR, then size selection and purification. The libraries underwent paired-end sequencing with 100 bp reads on an Illumina HiSeq2000. The authors' analysis ran thus. SOAPnuke was used for read processing, and reads with adapters, uncalled bases, a mean Phred below 15, or no exact constant-primer or identifier match were discarded. High-quality paired reads were merged with COPE v1.2.5. Each unique nucleotide sequence was defined as a clonotype, and clonotypes were aligned to IMGT TRB V, D and J references with MiTCR v1.1. Analysis was restricted to V-J combinations with a frequency above 0.0001, which covered 98% to 99.2% of repertoires. For each V-J combination, a TCR clonal expansion and chaos score was defined as F50 clonal expansion divided by the chaos observed in the TCRdist matrix. Welch's t-statistics and random forest were used to reduce the features to roughly 14 V-J combinations, which were then used as input to a naive Bayes classifier. The Morisita-Horn index was used to measure how similar the thyroid and blood repertoires were. TCRdb's own reprocessing of the public reads used fastp at Q25 and MiXCR and kept productive beta chains. Identical CDR3 proteins give one entry, which carries the most common genes and DNA. The V and J calls and clone size come from TCRdb's table, not from the authors' own analysis. This sample comprises roughly 160,000 distinct CDR3 sequences, 35% to 50% of them detected only once. Together, the top ten hold about 9.5% of the sample.

Patients with ophthalmopathy had moderately to severely active disease, with a Clinical Activity Score of 3 or more, a NOSPECS grade of 4 or more, and a disease duration of less than 3 months. Patients were excluded if they had other autoimmune diseases, uncontrolled infections, pregnancy or lactation. Clinical symptoms, serum thyroxine, TRAb, thyroid ultrasound and orbital computed tomography formed the basis of the diagnosis. Ficoll-Paque density gradient centrifugation was used to isolate PBMCs from about 10 ml of fresh peripheral blood. Total RNA was extracted using Trizol reagent, and RNA quality was checked on an Agilent 2100 Bioanalyzer. The junction shows trimming of 7 bases on V and 1 base on J, plus 8 bases between the germline ends. The CDR3 starts with the cysteine, ends with the phenylalanine, and has 12 residues. Only the CDR3 DNA stays, 36 bases, in frame from base 1. Of note for this clonotype: This receptor's antigen is unknown. Base-call qualities are not available, and no considerably larger clone is one nucleotide away.

The receptor chain draws on TRBV12-3 or TRBV12-4 and TRBJ2-7; the D region possibly corresponds to TRBD1 (6 bases align). The sequenced sample was peripheral blood. This clonotype was sampled from a young man with Graves' ophthalmopathy. Donor details come from another sample of the same person, matched by shared clones. CDR3 sequence: CASTTGSYEQYF. The DNA sequence reads TGTGCCAGCACGACAGGTTCCTACGAGCAGTACTTC.